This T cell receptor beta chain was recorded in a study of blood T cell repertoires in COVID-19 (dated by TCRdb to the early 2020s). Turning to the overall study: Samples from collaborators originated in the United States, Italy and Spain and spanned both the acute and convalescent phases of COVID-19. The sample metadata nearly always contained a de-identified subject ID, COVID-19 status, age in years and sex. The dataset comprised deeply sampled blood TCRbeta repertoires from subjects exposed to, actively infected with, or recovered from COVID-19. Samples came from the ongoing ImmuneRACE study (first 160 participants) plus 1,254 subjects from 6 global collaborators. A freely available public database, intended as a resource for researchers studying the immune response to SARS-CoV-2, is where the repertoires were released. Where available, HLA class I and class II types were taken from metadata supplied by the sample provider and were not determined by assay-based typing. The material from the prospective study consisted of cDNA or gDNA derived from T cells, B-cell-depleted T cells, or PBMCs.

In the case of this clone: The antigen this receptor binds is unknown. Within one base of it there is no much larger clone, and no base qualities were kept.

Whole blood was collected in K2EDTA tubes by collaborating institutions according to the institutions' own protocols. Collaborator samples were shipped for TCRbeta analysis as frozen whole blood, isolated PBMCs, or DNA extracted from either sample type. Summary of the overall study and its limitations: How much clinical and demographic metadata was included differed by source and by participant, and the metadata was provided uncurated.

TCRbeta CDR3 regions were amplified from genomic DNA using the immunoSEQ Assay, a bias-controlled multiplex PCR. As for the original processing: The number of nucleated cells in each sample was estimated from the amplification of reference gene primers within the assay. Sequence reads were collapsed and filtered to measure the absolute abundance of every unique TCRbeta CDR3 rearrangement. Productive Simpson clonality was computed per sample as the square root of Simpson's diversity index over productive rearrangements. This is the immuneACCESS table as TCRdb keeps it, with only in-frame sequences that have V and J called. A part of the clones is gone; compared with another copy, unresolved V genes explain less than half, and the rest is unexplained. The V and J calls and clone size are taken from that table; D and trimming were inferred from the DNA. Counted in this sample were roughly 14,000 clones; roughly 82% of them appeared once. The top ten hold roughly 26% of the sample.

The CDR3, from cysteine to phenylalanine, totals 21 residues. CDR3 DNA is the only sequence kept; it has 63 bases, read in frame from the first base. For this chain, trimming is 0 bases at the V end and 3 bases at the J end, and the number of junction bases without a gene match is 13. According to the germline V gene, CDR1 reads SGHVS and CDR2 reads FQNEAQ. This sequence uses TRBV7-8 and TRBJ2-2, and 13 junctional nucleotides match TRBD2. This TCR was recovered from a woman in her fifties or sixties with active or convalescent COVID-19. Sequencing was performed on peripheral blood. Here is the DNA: TGTGCCAGCAGCTTAGCTAGGACTAGCGGGAGAAGGGGTACGGACACCGGGGAGCTGTTTTTT. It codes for CASSLARTSGRRGTDTGELFF.